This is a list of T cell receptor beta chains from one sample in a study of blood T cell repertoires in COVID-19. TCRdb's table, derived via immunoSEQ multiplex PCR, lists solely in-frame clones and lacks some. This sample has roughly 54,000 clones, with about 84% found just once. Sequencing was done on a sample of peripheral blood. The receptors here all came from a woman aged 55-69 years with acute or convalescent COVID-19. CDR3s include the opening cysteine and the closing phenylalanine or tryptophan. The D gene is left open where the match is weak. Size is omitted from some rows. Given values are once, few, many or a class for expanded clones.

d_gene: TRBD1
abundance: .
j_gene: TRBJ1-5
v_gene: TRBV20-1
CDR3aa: CSASGQGNQPQHF
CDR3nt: TGCAGTGCTAGTGGACAGGGCAATCAGCCCCAGCATTTT

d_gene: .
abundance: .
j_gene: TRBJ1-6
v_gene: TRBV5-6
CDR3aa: CASSLLDLSSPLHF
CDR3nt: TGTGCCAGCAGCTTGTTGGACTTAAGTTCACCCCTCCACTTT

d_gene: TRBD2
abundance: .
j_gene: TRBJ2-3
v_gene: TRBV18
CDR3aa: CASSPGLAGDTQYF
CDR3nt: TGTGCCAGCTCACCCGGGCTAGCGGGAGATACGCAGTATTTT

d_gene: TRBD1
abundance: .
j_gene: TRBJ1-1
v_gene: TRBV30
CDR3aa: CAWSVFRTGGYTEAFF
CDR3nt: TGTGCCTGGAGTGTTTTCCGGACAGGGGGCTACACTGAAGCTTTCTTT

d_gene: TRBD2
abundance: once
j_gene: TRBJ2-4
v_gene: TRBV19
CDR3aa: CASGREAKNIQYF
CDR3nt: TGTGCCAGTGGGAGGGAGGCCAAAAACATTCAGTACTTC

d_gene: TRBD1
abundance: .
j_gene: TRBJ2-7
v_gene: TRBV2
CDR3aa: CASRQGWSSYEQYF
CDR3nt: TGTGCCAGTAGACAGGGGTGGAGCTCCTACGAGCAGTACTTC

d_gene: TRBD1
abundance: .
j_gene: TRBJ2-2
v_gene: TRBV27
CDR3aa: CASSWRTGKTGELFF
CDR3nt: TGTGCCAGCAGTTGGCGGACAGGGAAAACCGGGGAGCTGTTTTTT

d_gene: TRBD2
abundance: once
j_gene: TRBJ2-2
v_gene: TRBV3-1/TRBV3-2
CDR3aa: CASSHGRSSGRLTGELFF
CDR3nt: TGTGCCAGCAGCCATGGAAGGTCTAGCGGGCGTCTTACCGGGGAGCTGTTTTTT

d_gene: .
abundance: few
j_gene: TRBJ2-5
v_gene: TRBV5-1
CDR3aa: CASSLVPGVQETQYF
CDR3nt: TGCGCCAGCAGCTTGGTTCCGGGAGTGCAAGAGACCCAGTACTTC

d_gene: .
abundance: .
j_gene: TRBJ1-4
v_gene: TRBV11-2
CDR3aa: CASSPRWGEEKLFF
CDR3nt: TGTGCCAGCAGCCCACGTTGGGGGGAAGAAAAACTGTTTTTT

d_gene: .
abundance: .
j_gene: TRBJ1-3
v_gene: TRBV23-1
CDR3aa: CASGFHISGNTIYF
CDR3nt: TGCGCCAGCGGCTTCCATATCTCTGGAAACACCATATATTTT

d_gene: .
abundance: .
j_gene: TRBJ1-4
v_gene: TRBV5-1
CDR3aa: CASSSQGHTNEKLFF
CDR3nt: TGCGCCAGCAGCTCTCAGGGACACACTAATGAAAAACTGTTTTTT

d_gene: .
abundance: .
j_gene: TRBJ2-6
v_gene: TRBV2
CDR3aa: CASSEGQTRANVLTF
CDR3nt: TGTGCCAGCAGTGAAGGACAGACAAGGGCCAACGTCCTGACTTTC

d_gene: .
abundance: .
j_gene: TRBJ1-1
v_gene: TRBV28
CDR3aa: CASSEVTEAFF
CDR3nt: TGTGCCAGCTCAGAGGTCACTGAAGCTTTCTTT

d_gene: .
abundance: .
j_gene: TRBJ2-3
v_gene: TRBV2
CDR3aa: CASTRADTQYF
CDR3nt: TGTGCCAGCACTAGAGCAGATACGCAGTATTTT

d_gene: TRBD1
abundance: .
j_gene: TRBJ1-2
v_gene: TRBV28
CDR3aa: CASSPAGGWIYGYTF
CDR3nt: TGTGCCAGCAGTCCCGCAGGGGGCTGGATCTATGGCTACACCTTC

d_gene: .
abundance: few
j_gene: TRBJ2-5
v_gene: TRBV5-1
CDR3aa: CASSLPQETQYF
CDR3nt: TGCGCCAGCAGCTTGCCTCAAGAGACCCAGTACTTC

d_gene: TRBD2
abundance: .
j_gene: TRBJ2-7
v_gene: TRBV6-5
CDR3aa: CASSTGTSGSYEQYF
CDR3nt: TGTGCCAGCAGTACCGGGACTAGCGGCTCCTACGAGCAGTACTTC

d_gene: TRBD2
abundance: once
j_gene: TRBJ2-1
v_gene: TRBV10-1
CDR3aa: CASSEAGLYNEQFF
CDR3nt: TGCGCCAGCAGTGAAGCGGGACTCTACAATGAGCAGTTCTTC

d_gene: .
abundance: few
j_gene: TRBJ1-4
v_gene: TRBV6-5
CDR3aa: CASSRKTATNEKLFF
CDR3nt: TGTGCCAGCAGCCGTAAAACAGCAACTAATGAAAAACTGTTTTTT

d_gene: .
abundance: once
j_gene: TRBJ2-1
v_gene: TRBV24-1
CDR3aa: CATSRDSSSYNEQFF
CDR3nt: TGTGCCACCAGCCGGGACTCGAGCTCCTACAATGAGCAGTTCTTC

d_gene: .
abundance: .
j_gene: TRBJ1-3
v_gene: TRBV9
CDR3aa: CARTWEGNTIYF
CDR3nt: TGTGCCAGGACTTGGGAGGGAAACACCATATATTTT

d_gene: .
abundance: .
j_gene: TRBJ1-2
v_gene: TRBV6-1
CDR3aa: CASSEPPPGPNGYTF
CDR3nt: TGTGCCAGCAGTGAACCCCCCCCAGGTCCTAATGGCTACACCTTC

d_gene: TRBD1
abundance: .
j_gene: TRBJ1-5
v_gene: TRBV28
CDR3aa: CASSFSGGRGQPQHF
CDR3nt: TGTGCCAGCAGTTTCTCAGGGGGGCGTGGGCAGCCCCAGCATTTT

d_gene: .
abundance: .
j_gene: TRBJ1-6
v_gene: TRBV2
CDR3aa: CASSDVLINNSPLHF
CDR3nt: TGTGCCAGCAGTGATGTACTGATTAATAATTCACCCCTCCACTTT

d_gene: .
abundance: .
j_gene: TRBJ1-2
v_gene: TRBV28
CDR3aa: CASSPDRLDGYTF
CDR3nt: TGTGCCAGCAGTCCAGACAGGCTTGATGGCTACACCTTC

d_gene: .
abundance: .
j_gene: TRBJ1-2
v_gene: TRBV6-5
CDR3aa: CASSRGYGGSGYTF
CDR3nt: TGTGCCAGCAGTAGGGGTTACGGGGGGTCTGGCTACACCTTC

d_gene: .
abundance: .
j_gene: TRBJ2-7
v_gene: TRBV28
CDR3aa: CASSFLGASSYEQYF
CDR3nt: TGTGCCAGCAGTTTTCTAGGGGCCAGCTCCTACGAGCAGTACTTC